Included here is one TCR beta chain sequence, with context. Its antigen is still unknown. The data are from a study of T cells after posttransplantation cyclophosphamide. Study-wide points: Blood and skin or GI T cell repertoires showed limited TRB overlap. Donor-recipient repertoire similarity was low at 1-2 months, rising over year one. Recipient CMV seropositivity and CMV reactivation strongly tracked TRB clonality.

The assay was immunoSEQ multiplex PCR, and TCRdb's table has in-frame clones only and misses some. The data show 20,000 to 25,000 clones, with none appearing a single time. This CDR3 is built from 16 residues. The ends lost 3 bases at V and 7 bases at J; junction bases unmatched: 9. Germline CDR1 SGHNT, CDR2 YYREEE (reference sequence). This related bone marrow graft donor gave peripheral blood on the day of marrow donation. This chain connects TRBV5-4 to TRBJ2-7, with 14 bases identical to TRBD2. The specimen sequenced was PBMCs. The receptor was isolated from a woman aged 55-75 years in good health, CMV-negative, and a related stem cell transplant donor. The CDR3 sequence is CASSSLGLAGVQEQYF. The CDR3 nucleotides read TGTGCCAGCAGCTCTCTGGGACTAGCGGGAGTGCAGGAGCAGTACTTC. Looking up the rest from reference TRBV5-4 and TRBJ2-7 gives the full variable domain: ETGVTQSPTHLIKTRGQQVTLRCSSQSGHNTVSWYQQALGQGPQFIFQYYREEENGRGNFPPRFSGLQFPNYSSELNVNALELDDSALYLCASSSLGLAGVQEQYFGPGTRLTVT.